This T cell receptor (beta chain) came from a study of T cell responses to AZD1222 COVID-19 vaccine. Study overall: Second-dose intervals of approximately 4 or approximately 12 weeks were pooled.

Measured with immunoSEQ multiplex PCR; TCRdb has only the in-frame clones, and not every one. The sample yields more than 140,000 clones, 91% seen once. V trimming: 3 bases; J trimming: 6 bases; junction bases outside the gene matches: 7. The CDR3 spans 14 residues. The germline CDR1 and CDR2 sequences are ENHRY and SYGVKD. Findings of the study overall: White British ancestry dominated among donors, who included more females, and clonal diversity was possibly underestimated.

Comments on this clone: The antigen remains unidentified.

This clonotype was sampled from an adult in good health. V and J are TRBV10-3 and TRBJ2-7; 8 nucleotides agree with TRBD1. Sequenced here: peripheral blood, sampled on day 0 of AZD1222 vaccination. The CDR3 region has the DNA TGTGCCATCAGTGACCCCGACAGGGGCAGCGAGCAGTACTTC. The encoded protein is CAISDPDRGSEQYF.